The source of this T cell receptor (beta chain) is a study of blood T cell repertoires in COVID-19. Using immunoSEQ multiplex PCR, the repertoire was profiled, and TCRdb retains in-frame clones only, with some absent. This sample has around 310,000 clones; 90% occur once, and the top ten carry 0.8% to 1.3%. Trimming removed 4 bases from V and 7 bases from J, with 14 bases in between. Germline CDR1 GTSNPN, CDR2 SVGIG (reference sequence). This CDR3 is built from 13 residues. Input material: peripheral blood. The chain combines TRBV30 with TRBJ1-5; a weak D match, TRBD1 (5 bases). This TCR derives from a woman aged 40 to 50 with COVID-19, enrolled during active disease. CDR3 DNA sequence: TGTGCCTGGACCATGGGGCCGGAACAGCCCCAGCATTTT. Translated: CAWTMGPEQPQHF. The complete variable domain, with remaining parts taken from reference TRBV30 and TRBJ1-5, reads SQTIHQWPATLVQPVGSPLSLECTVEGTSNPNLYWYRQAAGRGLQLLFYSVGIGQISSEVPQNLSASRPQDRQFILSSKKLLLSDSGFYLCAWTMGPEQPQHFGDGTRLSIL.